This T cell receptor (beta chain) appears in the sequencing data of a study of tumor-infiltrating lymphocytes in primary liver carcinoma. On this clonotype itself: One end of the junction fails to match germline, which may point to a read error.

Extraction of RNA together with DNA used about 20-34 mg of unsorted bulk tissue. Total RNA (roughly 550 ng) served as template for TCR beta cDNA synthesis primed by a constant-region primer. Generation of the TCR beta libraries relied on three nested multiplex PCR rounds using slightly modified ARM-PCR. For around 11 cycles apiece, the opening two PCR rounds ran with TRBV1-TRBV30 forward primers and a C-beta reverse primer. TCRdb processed the multiplex PCR reads anew with MiXCR; each CDR3 protein has one entry. Altogether around 35,000 distinct CDR3 sequences are present, roughly 80% being singletons, with the ten largest covering 35% to 40%. Germline assignment: CDR1 SNHLY and CDR2 FYNNEI. The CDR3 runs to 13 residues.

The chain uses TRBV2 and TRBJ1-1; 7 bases are a match to TRBD1. Specimen: tumor-adjacent normal liver tissue. The TCR sequence derives from a man between 35 and 55 years old with primary liver carcinoma and hepatitis B virus infection. The CDR3 spells CASSGQGFPETFF. The CDR3, as DNA: TGTGCCAGCAGTGGACAGGGTTTTCCTGAAACTTTCTTT.